The rows below give T cell receptor beta chains drawn from one sample of a study of blood T cells in healthy people across ages. TCRdb re-analysed the 5' RACE reads in MiXCR, keeping a single row per CDR3 protein. The profile shows approximately 800,000 distinct CDR3 sequences, over 45% of them singletons. Sequencing was carried out using blood. These receptors originate from a man younger than 45 in good health. CDR3s include the opening cysteine and the closing phenylalanine or tryptophan. Fields, in order: D gene, clone size, J gene, V gene, CDR3 protein, CDR3 DNA. The D gene is left open where the match is weak. Not every row has a clone size; where given, it reads once, few, many or a size class.

- - TRBJ1-2 TRBV6-5 CASSPSALRHYGYTF TGTGCCAGCAGCCCCTCGGCCCTAAGACATTATGGCTACACCTTC
- - TRBJ2-1 TRBV7-2 CASSLRESAGEQFF TGTGCCAGCAGCTTACGGGAGTCTGCTGGAGAGCAGTTCTTC
- - TRBJ1-2 TRBV29-1 CSVVVQSNYGYTF TGCAGCGTTGTGGTGCAGAGCAACTATGGCTACACCTTC
TRBD1 - TRBJ1-1 TRBV7-2 CASSLDRESTEAFF TGTGCCAGCAGCTTGGACAGGGAGAGCACTGAAGCTTTCTTT
- - TRBJ1-2 TRBV24-1 CATSDPPNGYTF TGTGCCACCAGTGACCCGCCCAATGGCTACACCTTC
- - TRBJ2-2 TRBV27 CASRSRTVRTGELFF TGTGCCAGCAGATCCCGGACAGTACGGACCGGGGAGTTGTTTTTT
- once TRBJ1-2 TRBV14 CASSQGVTGYTF TGTGCCAGCAGCCAAGGCGTGACAGGCTACACCTTC
- - TRBJ1-1 TRBV5-6 CASSLDPSRGRTTEAFF TGTGCCAGCAGCTTGGATCCCTCGAGGGGGAGGACCACTGAAGCTTTCTTT
- - TRBJ2-1 TRBV20-1 CSASPDLLGEQFF TGCAGTGCTAGTCCTGACCTACTGGGTGAGCAGTTCTTC
- - TRBJ2-6 TRBV29-1 CSVAVTGIPGANVLTF TGCAGCGTTGCGGTGACAGGTATTCCTGGGGCCAACGTCCTGACTTTC
- - TRBJ2-1 TRBV27 CASTTGNNEQFF TGTGCCAGTACGACAGGTAACAATGAGCAGTTCTTC
- - TRBJ2-3 TRBV7-2 CASSSSGVIADTQYF TGTGCCAGCAGCTCCTCGGGAGTTATCGCAGATACGCAGTATTTT
- few TRBJ1-5 TRBV27 CASSNAAGTSVLQPQHF TGTGCCAGCAGTAACGCCGCCGGGACATCGGTCCTTCAGCCCCAGCATTTT